Listed below are T cell receptor beta chains from one sample, sequenced in a study of blood T cell repertoires in COVID-19. The data were produced by immunoSEQ multiplex PCR, yet TCRdb's version contains in-frame clones alone and is incomplete. Altogether over 200,000 clones are present, about 91% being singletons, with the ten largest covering 0.95% to 1.5%. The sequencing input was PBMCs or T cells enriched from blood (not recorded which). The receptors here all came from a human donor in a cohort exposed to, infected with or recovered from COVID-19 (not recorded which). The donor label of this sample is uncertain. The CDR3 runs from the conserved cysteine through the conserved F or W. The D gene is left open where the match is weak. Clone size, where shown, is once, few, many, or a class for clones that have expanded.

-	TRBV27	TRBJ2-7	14	TRBD2	CAAARSGGRNEQYF	TGTGCCGCCGCGCGTAGCGGGGGGAGGAACGAGCAGTACTTC
-	TRBV10-3	TRBJ1-3	16	-	CAISDPGEGSGNTIYF	TGTGCCATCAGTGACCCCGGTGAGGGCTCTGGAAACACCATATATTTT
-	TRBV4-2	TRBJ2-5	15	TRBD2	CASSQSSGGGETQYF	TGTGCCAGCAGCCAGTCTAGCGGGGGGGGAGAGACCCAGTACTTC
-	TRBV6-1	TRBJ2-2	14	-	CASSENRDTGELFF	TGTGCCAGCAGTGAGAATCGGGACACCGGGGAGCTGTTTTTT
-	TRBV18	TRBJ1-1	14	TRBD1	CASSPGTGDTEAFF	TGTGCCAGCTCACCAGGGACAGGGGACACTGAAGCTTTCTTT
-	TRBV7-2	TRBJ1-2	13	-	CASRRGQSYGYTF	TGTGCCAGCAGGCGAGGACAGAGCTATGGCTACACCTTC
-	TRBV5-4	TRBJ2-7	14	TRBD1	CASSADRGLYEQYF	TGTGCCAGCAGCGCGGACAGGGGGCTCTACGAGCAGTACTTC
-	TRBV5-1	TRBJ2-1	15	TRBD2	CASSLSSGVINEQFF	TGCGCCAGCAGCCTTTCTAGCGGGGTTATAAATGAGCAGTTCTTC
-	TRBV11-2	TRBJ1-1	18	TRBD1	CASSPNRDRFRAGTEAFF	TGTGCCAGCAGCCCGAACCGGGACAGGTTTCGGGCGGGCACTGAAGCTTTCTTT
-	TRBV4-2	TRBJ1-5	15	-	CASSRRQDSNQPQHF	TGTGCCAGCAGCCGACGACAGGATAGCAATCAGCCCCAGCATTTT
-	TRBV14	TRBJ2-4	17	-	CASSWRGQTLAKNIQYF	TGTGCCAGCAGCTGGAGGGGTCAAACTCTAGCCAAAAACATTCAGTACTTC
-	TRBV6-5	TRBJ2-2	13	TRBD1	CASSYQGAGELFF	TGTGCCAGCAGTTACCAGGGGGCCGGGGAGCTGTTTTTT
-	TRBV7-9	TRBJ2-4	19	TRBD2	CASSSPGLAGGLTKNIQYF	TGTGCCAGCAGCTCGCCGGGACTAGCGGGGGGGCTTACCAAAAACATTCAGTACTTC
-	TRBV11-1	TRBJ2-4	14	TRBD1	CASSTTGVANIQYF	TGTGCCAGCAGCACCACAGGGGTTGCAAACATTCAGTACTTC
few	TRBV11-3	TRBJ2-2	16	TRBD2	CASSSGLAANTGELFF	TGTGCCAGCAGCTCGGGACTAGCGGCTAACACCGGGGAGCTGTTTTTT
-	TRBV19	TRBJ1-5	12	-	CASTQGNQPQHF	TGTGCCAGTACCCAGGGGAATCAGCCCCAGCATTTT
few	TRBV9	TRBJ1-5	15	-	CASSVSAGGNQPQHF	TGTGCCAGCAGCGTATCTGCAGGGGGCAATCAGCCCCAGCATTTT
-	TRBV2	TRBJ1-2	15	-	CASSGGGDSYYGYTF	TGTGCCAGCAGCGGAGGAGGGGATAGTTACTATGGCTACACCTTC
-	TRBV10-2	TRBJ2-1	11	TRBD1	CASSERGQGLF	TGCGCCAGCAGTGAGAGGGGACAGGGCCTCTTC
-	TRBV13	TRBJ2-7	15	-	CASSPQGDRPYEQYF	TGTGCCAGCAGCCCCCAAGGGGATCGCCCCTACGAGCAGTACTTC
-	TRBV5-4	TRBJ2-7	14	-	CASSSSRSIYEQYF	TGTGCCAGCAGCTCATCTCGGAGCATCTACGAGCAGTACTTC
-	TRBV10-3	TRBJ2-3	19	TRBD2	CAISESWRLAGSYTDTQYF	TGTGCCATCAGTGAGTCGTGGCGACTAGCGGGGTCTTATACAGATACGCAGTATTTT
once	TRBV7-9	TRBJ1-4	13	TRBD1	CASSSTGSEKLFF	TGTGCCAGCAGCTCGACAGGGAGTGAAAAACTGTTTTTT
-	TRBV12-3/TRBV12-4	TRBJ1-6	12	-	CAVGALNSPLHF	TGTGCCGTGGGGGCTCTGAATTCACCCCTCCACTTT
-	TRBV19	TRBJ2-7	13	-	CASSQGGTYEQYF	TGTGCCAGTAGTCAGGGCGGTACCTACGAGCAGTACTTC
few	TRBV10-3	TRBJ2-1	16	-	CAISDSVEPAYNEQFF	TGTGCCATCAGTGATTCGGTCGAGCCGGCCTACAATGAGCAGTTCTTC
-	TRBV14	TRBJ1-3	18	-	CASSPVDSGIYSGNTIYF	TGTGCCAGCAGCCCAGTGGACAGTGGGATTTACTCTGGAAACACCATATATTTT
-	TRBV24-1	TRBJ1-1	15	TRBD1	CATSDGTGWNTEAFF	TGTGCCACCAGTGACGGGACAGGGTGGAACACTGAAGCTTTCTTT
-	TRBV27	TRBJ2-1	16	-	CASRGMGHPGANEQFF	TGTGCCAGCAGGGGGATGGGGCACCCAGGTGCGAATGAGCAGTTCTTC
-	TRBV5-8	TRBJ1-1	18	-	CASSLSVFGGGMNTEAFF	TGTGCCAGCAGCTTATCGGTTTTTGGGGGAGGAATGAACACTGAAGCTTTCTTT
-	TRBV4-2	TRBJ1-3	15	-	CASSQGTNSGNTIYF	TGTGCCAGCAGCCAGGGCACCAACTCTGGAAACACCATATATTTT